This T cell receptor beta chain was retrieved from a study of blood T cell repertoires in COVID-19. Study-level information: Acute-phase and convalescent COVID-19 samples originated in the United States, Italy and Spain. T cells, B-cell-depleted T cells, or PBMCs provided the cDNA or gDNA that served as material.

Germline V gene data show CDR1 as LNHDA and CDR2 as SQIVND (reference sequence). This CDR3 region has 14 residues. V was clipped by 10 bases and J by 0 bases, with 14 bases between them. The data were produced by immunoSEQ multiplex PCR, yet TCRdb's version contains in-frame clones alone and is incomplete. Of 150,000 or so clones listed, more than 85% are singletons. The study recruited people aged 18 to 89 years across 20 to 30 US areas. Categorization into cohorts depended on clinical history that participants reported. The gene calls are TRBV19 and TRBJ2-3; D perhaps matches TRBD1 (6 bases). Sequenced sample: PBMCs or T cells enriched from blood (not recorded which). The receptor's source is a human donor with acute COVID-19. The donor label of this sample is uncertain. The CDR3 DNA reads as TGTGCCACAGGGGTGGGGCCGAGCACAGATACGCAGTATTTT. Its protein product is CATGVGPSTDTQYF.